The 21 T cell receptor beta chains below were found in one sample sequenced in a study of regulatory and conventional T cells in RAG deficiency (dated by TCRdb to about 2017). Receptor amplification or capture employed the immunoSEQ multiplex PCR assay. TCRdb's version of the immuneACCESS table is confined to in-frame rearrangements and falls short of the full clone set. An unresolved V gene accounts for under half of the shortfall where checked; the remainder is of unknown origin. Present in this sample are roughly 32,000 clones, around 91% of which were seen just once. The ten biggest clones cover roughly 13% of the sample. Another study also made use of these data, one on regulatory T cells. As the second study states: The multiplex PCR relied on 52 forward TRBV primers and 13 reverse TRBJ primers, and amplification bias was corrected through assay-based and computational methods.

The sample consisted of CD8+ T cells sorted from blood. The origin of the receptors is a human donor in good health.

The V and J genes are TRBV29-1 and TRBJ2-1; 8 nucleotides match TRBD1. After removal of 4 bases from V and 4 bases from J, the junction contained 9 bases not matched to a gene. The CDR3 has 15 residues. Per the germline V gene, CDR1 is SQVTM and CDR2 is ANQGSEA. The CDR3 reads CSVGGQALFYNEQFF. CDR3 nucleotide sequence: TGCAGCGTTGGGGGACAGGCCCTTTTTTACAATGAGCAGTTCTTC.

J is TRBJ2-2 and V is TRBV2; 12 positions match TRBD1. Germline V CDR1 and CDR2: SNHLY, FYNNEI. The CDR3 is 15 amino acids. Trimming cost V 6 bases and J 5 bases; bases outside gene matches: 4. The CDR3 region is CASRGQGARTGELFF. The CDR3 DNA reads as TGTGCCAGCAGGGGACAGGGGGCGAGGACCGGGGAGCTGTTTTTT.

V usage is TRBV2 and J usage is TRBJ2-5; 7 nucleotides match TRBD1. Germline V gene sequence: CDR1 SNHLY, CDR2 FYNNEI. The CDR3 is 16 residues long. V lost 6 bases, J lost 5 bases, and 15 bases stayed unmatched. The CDR3 DNA is TGTGCCAGCAGCGACAACACTATAGGGGGCGGGGAGACCCAGTACTTC. It is translated as CASSDNTIGGGETQYF.

J is TRBJ2-7 and V is TRBV5-8, with 10 nucleotides matching TRBD2. Looked up from germline, CDR1 is SGHTS and CDR2 is YDEGEE. V was clipped by 2 bases and J by 2 bases; unmatched bases: 10. The CDR3 is made up of 17 amino acids. The CDR3 DNA is TGTGCCAGCAGCTTCTTTACTAGCGGGATCCCAACCTACGAGCAGTACTTC. Amino acids: CASSFFTSGIPTYEQYF.

This chain links TRBV27 with TRBJ2-5; D perhaps matches TRBD1 (6 bases). In germline, CDR1 is MNHEY, CDR2 SMNVEV (reference sequence). Trimming removed 6 bases at V and 3 bases at J, with 17 bases between. The CDR3 spans 15 residues. In DNA, the CDR3 is TGTGCCAGCAGCCGCACAGGGTTCGGGAAAGAGACCCAGTACTTC. Protein product: CASSRTGFGKETQYF.

Worth noting for this clone: The junction does not match germline at one end; this may be a read error. The chain combines TRBV7-6 with TRBJ2-2; the D gene is possibly TRBD2 (6 bases). This CDR3 is 15 amino acids long. CDR1 is SGHVS, CDR2 FNYEAQ, per germline. The CDR3 reads CASSLGPGDAGELFF. In DNA form, the CDR3 reads TGTGCCAGCAGTTTAGGGCCGGGAGACGCCGGGGAGCTGTTTTTT.

This sequence joins TRBV29-1 and TRBJ1-2; a possible D gene is TRBD1 (6 bases). V lost 6 bases, J lost 4 bases, and 12 bases lay in between. CDR3 length: 12 residues. The germline V gene encodes CDR1 SQVTM and CDR2 ANQGSEA. The CDR3 DNA reads as TGCAGCGTCTACAGGGAGGGCTATGGCTACACCTTC. Translating gives CSVYREGYGYTF.

The gene calls are TRBV15 and TRBJ2-7; D gene ambiguous. Per the germline V gene, CDR1 is LNHNV and CDR2 is YYDKDF (reference sequence). Trimming removed 0 bases at V and 3 bases at J, with 9 bases between. This CDR3 spans 14 amino acids. CDR3 DNA: TGTGCCACCAGCAGAGATCGAAACCTCTACGAGCAGTACTTC. This codes for CATSRDRNLYEQYF.

V gene TRBV29-1 combines with J gene TRBJ1-1; TRBD1 matches 7 bases. The CDR3 contains 13 residues. Looked up from germline, CDR1 is SQVTM and CDR2 is ANQGSEA. V shed 5 bases, J shed 1 base, and the junction held 4 bases outside the gene matches. The CDR3 DNA is TGCAGCGTTCGACAGGGCGGGAACACTGAAGCTTTCTTT. Translation: CSVRQGGNTEAFF. Filled out from reference TRBV29-1 and TRBJ1-1, the complete variable domain reads SAVISQKPSRDICQRGTSLTIQCQVDSQVTMMFWYRQQPGQSLTLIATANQGSEATYESGFVIDKFPISRPNLTFSTLTVSNMSPEDSSIYLCSVRQGGNTEAFFGQGTRLTVV.

The chain carries TRBV5-5 and TRBJ2-7, with D maybe TRBD2 (5 bases). Germline values: CDR1 SGHKS, CDR2 YYEKEE (reference sequence). CDR3 length equals 18 residues. Deletions cut 9 bases from V and 5 bases from J, with 33 bases between. The CDR3 nucleotides read TGTGCCACTTCATTATACCTCCCGAGCGGCAGGAGGTCTGACGAGCAGTACTTC. This gives the protein CATSLYLPSGRRSDEQYF.

V and J are TRBV2 and TRBJ1-5; weak D call: TRBD1 (6 bases). With 8 bases removed from V and 0 bases from J, the gap between germline ends came to 14 bases. CDR1 SNHLY and CDR2 FYNNEI come from the germline V gene. CDR3 length: 15 amino acids. The CDR3 protein is CASLPGTNSNQPQHF. CDR3 nucleotide sequence: TGTGCCAGCCTACCCGGGACAAATAGCAATCAGCCCCAGCATTTT.

The chain carries TRBV7-9 and TRBJ2-7, with D possibly called TRBD1 or TRBD2 (5 bases each). The germline V gene encodes CDR1 SEHNR and CDR2 FQNEAQ (reference sequence). V lost 5 bases and J lost 5, with 13 bases in between. The CDR3 length is 13 residues. Here the CDR3 DNA reads TGTGCCAGCAGCCCCCCGTCGGGGCACGAGCAGTACTTC. As protein: CASSPPSGHEQYF.

This chain connects TRBV9 to TRBJ2-7, with 7 bases aligning to TRBD2. Germline assignment: CDR1 SGDLS and CDR2 YYNGEE. The CDR3 is 15 amino acids. Trimming took 4 bases from V and 2 from J; bases not matched to a gene: 9. The CDR3 protein is CASSPEGGMAYEQYF. The CDR3 region has the DNA TGTGCCAGCAGCCCAGAGGGAGGGATGGCCTACGAGCAGTACTTC.

The chain links TRBV7-9 to TRBJ2-1, with 9 bases matching TRBD2. This CDR3 is 15 amino acids long. The V segment lost 1 base and the J segment 6 bases; nucleotides outside the gene matches: 4. Germline lookup yields CDR1 SEHNR and CDR2 FQNEAQ (reference sequence). CDR3 loop: CASSLGNSGSNEQFF. The CDR3 coding sequence is TGTGCCAGCAGCTTAGGGAATAGCGGGAGCAATGAGCAGTTCTTC. The full variable domain, in which reference TRBV7-9 and TRBJ2-1 provide the parts outside the CDR3, is DTGVSQNPRHKITKRGQNVTFRCDPISEHNRLYWYRQTLGQGPEFLTYFQNEAQLEKSRLLSDRFSAERPKGSFSTLEIQRTEQGDSAMYLCASSLGNSGSNEQFFGPGTRLTVL.

Comment on this clone: Other DNA sequences within the sample encode an identical CDR3. DNA for the CDR3: TGTGCCAGTAGTCTCGGACAGGGGGACACTGAAGCTTTCTTT. This sequence encodes CASSLGQGDTEAFF. The chain uses TRBV19 and TRBJ1-1; 10 nucleotides line up with TRBD1. Germline assignment: CDR1 LNHDA and CDR2 SQIVND (reference sequence). The CDR3 is 14 amino acids. The V segment lost 5 bases and the J segment 3 bases; nucleotides outside the gene matches: 3. The variable domain in full, completed from reference TRBV19 and TRBJ1-1, reads DGGITQSPKYLFRKEGQNVTLSCEQNLNHDAMYWYRQDPGQGLRLIYYSQIVNDFQKGDIAEGYSVSREKKESFPLTVTSAQKNPTAFYLCASSLGQGDTEAFFGQGTRLTVV.

This clone is labeled medium-sized. This rearrangement joins TRBV6-4 to TRBJ2-2; D gene uncertain. CDR1 MRHNA and CDR2 SNTAGT come from the germline V gene. Deletions cut 3 bases from V and 4 bases from J, with 6 bases between. The length of the CDR3 is 13 residues. In nucleotides, the CDR3 is TGTGCCAGCAGTGAAGCTAGCACCGGGGAGCTGTTTTTT. It translates to CASSEASTGELFF.

The CDR3 sequence: CASSLSRGVVGYGYTF. CDR3 DNA sequence: TGTGCCAGCAGTTTATCGAGGGGGGTCGTTGGCTATGGCTACACCTTC. The rearrangement links TRBV27 to TRBJ1-2; perhaps TRBD1 as D (6 bases). The germline gives CDR1 MNHEY, CDR2 SMNVEV (reference sequence). This CDR3 region has 16 residues. V shed 0 bases and J shed 4 bases, with 15 bases lying between them.

The gene calls are TRBV27 and TRBJ2-7, with a tentative D call TRBD2 (6 bases). V was shortened by 6 bases and J by 6 bases, with 9 bases between the two germline ends. The CDR3 covers 11 residues. CDR1 and CDR2 from the germline V gene are MNHEY and SMNVEV (reference sequence). The CDR3 region is CASRSGVEQYF. The CDR3 DNA reads as TGTGCCAGCAGATCGGGGGTCGAGCAGTACTTC.

V and J are TRBV7-2 and TRBJ2-7; 11 bases align to TRBD2. The CDR3 runs 19 residues. V was pared by 2 bases and J by 4 bases, with 16 bases of the junction left unmatched. The germline V gene encodes CDR1 SGHTA and CDR2 FQGNSA. The CDR3 nucleotides read TGTGCCAGCAGCTTAAGGGTCCAGGGACTAGCGGCCCTAGGGTACGAGCAGTACTTC. Translation: CASSLRVQGLAALGYEQYF.

The rearrangement joins TRBV30 to TRBJ1-2, with TRBD1 as a possible D gene (6 bases). The CDR3 has 12 residues. Trimming pared 4 bases from V and 4 bases from J, leaving 10 bases between. Germline CDR1 is GTSNPN and CDR2 is SVGIG (reference sequence). CDR3 in amino acids: CAWMPRGYGYTF. CDR3 DNA sequence: TGTGCCTGGATGCCCAGGGGCTATGGCTACACCTTC.

The rearrangement uses TRBV7-9 and TRBJ2-2, with 10 bases that match TRBD2. Germline V gene lookup returns CDR1 SEHNR and CDR2 FQNEAQ (reference sequence). The CDR3 has 17 residues. V lost 5 bases, J lost 6 bases, and 12 bases stayed unmatched. The CDR3, as DNA: TGTGCCAGCAGCCAAAATAGTCAAGCGGGAGGGGCCGGGGAGCTGTTTTTT. Translation: CASSQNSQAGGAGELFF. Drawing the rest from reference TRBV7-9 and TRBJ2-2, the complete variable domain is DTGVSQNPRHKITKRGQNVTFRCDPISEHNRLYWYRQTLGQGPEFLTYFQNEAQLEKSRLLSDRFSAERPKGSFSTLEIQRTEQGDSAMYLCASSQNSQAGGAGELFFGEGSRLTVL.